A selection of T cell receptor beta chains follows, all from one sample in a study of blood T cell repertoires in COVID-19. Sequencing used immunoSEQ multiplex PCR; TCRdb keeps in-frame clones, though not all of them. Seen here are 70,000 or so clones, around 80% observed once, and the top ten hold 10% to 15%. The specimen was peripheral blood. The receptors shown here come from a man aged 50 to 60 with COVID-19, enrolled during active disease. Each CDR3 is given with its conserved first and last residue. Each record gives: clone size, D gene, J gene, V gene, CDR3 protein, CDR3 DNA. D genes are given only for firm matches. The size entry is marked missing in some rows and otherwise reads once, few, many or a size class.

>once|-|TRBJ2-1|TRBV15
CATGYAGSPNEQFF
TGTGCCACCGGGTATGCGGGATCCCCCAATGAGCAGTTCTTC
>-|-|TRBJ2-1|TRBV21-1
CATPHAGPRRGNEQFF
TGTGCCACCCCCCACGCCGGACCTCGTCGGGGCAATGAGCAGTTCTTC
>once|-|TRBJ1-2|TRBV4-1
CASRDSGKSTRANYGYTF
TGCGCCAGCAGGGACTCCGGGAAGAGTACGAGAGCTAACTATGGCTACACCTTC
>-|TRBD2|TRBJ2-1|TRBV9
CASSPGTTYNEQFF
TGTGCCAGCAGCCCCGGGACTACATACAATGAGCAGTTCTTC
>once|TRBD1|TRBJ1-1|TRBV7-3
CASSFSGVTGEAFF
TGTGCCAGCAGCTTTTCCGGGGTGACAGGGGAAGCTTTCTTT
>-|-|TRBJ1-2|TRBV7-9
CASSLRGKPYGYTF
TGTGCCAGCAGCCTCCGGGGGAAACCCTATGGCTACACCTTC
>-|TRBD1|TRBJ1-2|TRBV4-3
CASSQEGQGVGGYTF
TGCGCCAGCAGCCAAGAGGGACAGGGGGTAGGTGGCTACACCTTC
>-|-|TRBJ2-7|TRBV10-2
CASRTTSGNYEQYF
TGCGCCAGCAGGACGACTAGTGGTAACTACGAGCAGTACTTC
>once|TRBD1|TRBJ1-1|TRBV18
CASSSKTGTNTEAFF
TGTGCCAGCTCATCGAAGACAGGGACGAACACTGAAGCTTTCTTT
>-|-|TRBJ2-1|TRBV11-2
CASSLANNEQFF
TGTGCCAGCAGCTTAGCAAACAATGAGCAGTTCTTC
>-|-|TRBJ2-2|TRBV30
CACQPKGGRGGTGELFF
TGTGCCTGTCAACCTAAGGGGGGGAGAGGGGGCACCGGGGAGCTGTTTTTT
>-|-|TRBJ2-2|TRBV9
CASSGGAANTGELFF
TGTGCCAGCAGTGGGGGGGCGGCGAACACCGGGGAGCTGTTTTTT
>-|TRBD2|TRBJ2-1|TRBV3-1/TRBV3-2
CASSQWGSIASGTGNEQFF
TGTGCCAGCAGCCAATGGGGCTCGATCGCTAGCGGGACGGGGAATGAGCAGTTCTTC
>-|TRBD2|TRBJ2-7|TRBV19
CATQNGVAGDQAYEQYF
TGTGCCACCCAGAATGGAGTAGCGGGAGACCAGGCCTACGAGCAGTACTTC
>-|-|TRBJ1-1|TRBV6-5
CASKIGAGTEAFF
TGTGCCAGCAAGATCGGCGCGGGCACTGAAGCTTTCTTT
>-|TRBD2|TRBJ2-7|TRBV6-5
CASIKVLALSYEQYF
TGTGCCAGCATTAAGGTACTAGCGCTCTCCTACGAGCAGTACTTC
>-|-|TRBJ2-1|TRBV6-5
CASNNAASYNEQFF
TGTGCCAGCAATAACGCGGCGTCCTACAATGAGCAGTTCTTC
>-|TRBD1|TRBJ2-7|TRBV24-1
CATSDPGTGGYEQYF
TGTGCCACCAGTGACCCCGGGACAGGGGGCTACGAGCAGTACTTC